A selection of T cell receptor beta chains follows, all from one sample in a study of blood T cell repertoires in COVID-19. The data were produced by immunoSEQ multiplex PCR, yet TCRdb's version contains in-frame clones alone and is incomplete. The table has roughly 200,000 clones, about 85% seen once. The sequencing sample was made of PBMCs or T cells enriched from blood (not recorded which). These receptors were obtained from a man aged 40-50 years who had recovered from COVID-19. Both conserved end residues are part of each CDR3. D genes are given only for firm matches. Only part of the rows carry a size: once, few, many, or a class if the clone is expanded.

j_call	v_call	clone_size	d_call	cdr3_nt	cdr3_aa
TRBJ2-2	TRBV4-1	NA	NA	TGCGCCAGCAGCCAAGGGGCGGGCACCGGGGAGCTGTTTTTT	CASSQGAGTGELFF
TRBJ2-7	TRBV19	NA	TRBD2	TGTGCCAGCCAAAAGCGGGAGGGCTTATACGAGCAGTACTTC	CASQKREGLYEQYF
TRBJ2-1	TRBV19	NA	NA	TGTGCCAGCCAAATGATCGGGGAAGGCGCCTACAATGAGCAGTTCTTC	CASQMIGEGAYNEQFF
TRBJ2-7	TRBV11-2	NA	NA	TGTGCCAGCAGCCCCAGGCGGGTGGGAATGTACGAGCAGTACTTC	CASSPRRVGMYEQYF
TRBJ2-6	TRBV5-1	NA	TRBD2	TGCGCCAGCAGCGGGGGGGGGTCTCCTGGGGCCAACGTCCTGACTTTC	CASSGGGSPGANVLTF
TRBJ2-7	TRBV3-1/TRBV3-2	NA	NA	TGTGCCAGCAGCCCTCCGGGAACTTACGAGCAGTACTTC	CASSPPGTYEQYF
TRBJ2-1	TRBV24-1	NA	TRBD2	TGTGCCACCAGTGTAGCGGGAGGCTATGAGCAGTTCTTC	CATSVAGGYEQFF
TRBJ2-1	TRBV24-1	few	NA	TGTGCCACCAGTGACCCCGGGAGCTCCTACAATGAGCAGTTCTTC	CATSDPGSSYNEQFF
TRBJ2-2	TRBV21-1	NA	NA	TGTGCCAGCAGACTAGCGAACACCGGGGAGCTGTTTTTT	CASRLANTGELFF
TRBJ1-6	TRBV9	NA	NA	TGTGCCAGCAGCGTAGGAGGCGGGTCACCCCTCCACTTT	CASSVGGGSPLHF
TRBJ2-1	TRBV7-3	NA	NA	TGTGCCAGCAGCTTAACACTAGGATACAATGAGCAGTTCTTC	CASSLTLGYNEQFF
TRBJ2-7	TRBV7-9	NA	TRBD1	TGTGCCAGCAGCCGGACAGGGGGCGTCAGGAGCTCCTACGAGCAGTACTTC	CASSRTGGVRSSYEQYF
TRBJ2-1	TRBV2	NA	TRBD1	TGTGCCAGCAGGGTCGGGACAGGGGGTTACAATGAGCAGTTCTTC	CASRVGTGGYNEQFF
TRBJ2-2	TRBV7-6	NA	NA	TGTGCCAGCAGCCTGCTCGGAGGGGCGGACACCGGGGAGCTGTTTTTT	CASSLLGGADTGELFF
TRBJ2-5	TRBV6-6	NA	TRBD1	TGTGCCAGCAGTTACGGGACAGAGAAAGAGACCCAGTACTTC	CASSYGTEKETQYF
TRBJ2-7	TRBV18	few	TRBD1	TGTGCCAGCTCACCTGACAGGGCGACTAACGAGCAGTACTTC	CASSPDRATNEQYF
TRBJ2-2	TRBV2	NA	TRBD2	TGTGCCAGCACACTAGCGGGCACCGGGGAGCTGTTTTTT	CASTLAGTGELFF
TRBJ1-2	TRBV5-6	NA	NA	TGTGCCAGCAGGTTACAGGGCACCTATGGCTACACCTTC	CASRLQGTYGYTF
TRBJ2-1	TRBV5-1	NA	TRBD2	TGCGCCAGCAGCTCCGGTACTAGCGGAGCCTACAATGAGCAGTTCTTC	CASSSGTSGAYNEQFF
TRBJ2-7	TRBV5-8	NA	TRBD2	TGTGCCAGCAGCCCTGGACTAGCGTATTCCTACGAGCAGTACTTC	CASSPGLAYSYEQYF
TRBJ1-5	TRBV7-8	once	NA	TGTGCCAGCAGCCGACACGACACCCCCCTCTATAGCAATCAGCCCCAGCATTTT	CASSRHDTPLYSNQPQHF
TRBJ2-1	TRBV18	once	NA	TGTGCCAGCTCACCACCCACTAGAACAGGGCACAATGAGCAGTTCTTC	CASSPPTRTGHNEQFF
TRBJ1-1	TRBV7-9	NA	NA	TGTGCCAGCAGCCCAAGTTTCGCGGGGGGTGGTGAAGCTTTCTTT	CASSPSFAGGGEAFF
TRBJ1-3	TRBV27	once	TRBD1	TGTGCCAGCAGTCCCAGGGACAGCTCTGGAAACACCATATATTTT	CASSPRDSSGNTIYF
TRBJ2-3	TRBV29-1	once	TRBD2	TGCAGCGTTCGGGGGGGCCCCACAGATACGCAGTATTTT	CSVRGGPTDTQYF
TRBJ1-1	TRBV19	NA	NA	TGTGCCAGTAGTATCCTCCCCCCAGGGGAGGGCACTGAAGCTTTCTTT	CASSILPPGEGTEAFF
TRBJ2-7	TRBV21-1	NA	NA	TGTGCCAGAATTGGCTCCCACGAGCAGTACTTC	CARIGSHEQYF
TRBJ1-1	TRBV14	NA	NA	TGTGCCAGCAGCCAAGTTGGCTCCCCCATTAACACTGAAGCTTTCTTT	CASSQVGSPINTEAFF
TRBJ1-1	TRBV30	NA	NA	TGTGCCTGGAGTGTGATCGGCAGGACTGAAGCTTTCTTT	CAWSVIGRTEAFF
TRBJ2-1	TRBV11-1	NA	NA	TGTGCCAGCAGCTTAGCGACAGGCCCCTCTTGGAATGAGCAGTTCTTC	CASSLATGPSWNEQFF
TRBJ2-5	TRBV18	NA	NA	TGTGCCAGCTCACCGGCGACAGGAGGCGAGACCCAGTACTTC	CASSPATGGETQYF
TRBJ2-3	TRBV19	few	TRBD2	TGTGCCAGTAGTAGACTCCCGACTAGCGGAAGCACAGATACGCAGTATTTT	CASSRLPTSGSTDTQYF
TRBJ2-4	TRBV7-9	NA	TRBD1	TGTGCCAGCAGCCCGTTAGGACAGGGTGTCTCCAAAAACATTCAGTACTTC	CASSPLGQGVSKNIQYF
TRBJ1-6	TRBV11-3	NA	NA	TGTGCCAGCAGCTCGTTTAATTCACCCCTCCACTTT	CASSSFNSPLHF
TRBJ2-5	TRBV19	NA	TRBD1	TGTGCCAGTAGTTTGAGACAGGGGGTCCAAGAGACCCAGTACTTC	CASSLRQGVQETQYF
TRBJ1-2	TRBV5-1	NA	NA	TGCGCCAGCAGCTTGGTGCAGGGGAGCTATGGCTACACCTTC	CASSLVQGSYGYTF
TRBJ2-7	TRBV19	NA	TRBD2	TGTGCCAGTAGGAGACTAGCGGGGTCAAGCTCCTACGAGCAGTACTTC	CASRRLAGSSSYEQYF
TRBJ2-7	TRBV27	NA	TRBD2	TGTGCCAGCAGTCAGAAGCGGGAGTCGGCCTACGAGCAGTACTTC	CASSQKRESAYEQYF
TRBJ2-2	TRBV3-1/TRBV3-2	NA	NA	TGTGCCAGCGGCAGGGGACTAAACACCGGGGAGCTGTTTTTT	CASGRGLNTGELFF
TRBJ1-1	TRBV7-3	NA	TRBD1	TGTGCCAGCAGCCCCATCGCTACCTTGACAGGGAGCATGAACACTGAAGCTTTCTTT	CASSPIATLTGSMNTEAFF
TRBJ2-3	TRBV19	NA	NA	TGTGCCAGTAGTATGTTAATTACAGATACGCAGTATTTT	CASSMLITDTQYF
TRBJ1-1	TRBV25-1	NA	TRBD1	TGTGCCAGCAGTGACCACAGGGGCCTGAACACTGAAGCTTTCTTT	CASSDHRGLNTEAFF
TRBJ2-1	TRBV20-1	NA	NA	TGCAGTGCTAGGAGTTGGAATGAGCAGTTCTTC	CSARSWNEQFF
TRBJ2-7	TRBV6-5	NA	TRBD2	TGTGCCAGCAGTTACCCGGGGGGCGAGCAGTACTTC	CASSYPGGEQYF
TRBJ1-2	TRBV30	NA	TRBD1	TGTGCCTGGACTCAGGGGGCGCCTGGCTACACCTTC	CAWTQGAPGYTF
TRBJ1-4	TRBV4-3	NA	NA	TGCGCCAGCAGCCAAGGGGAGTGGGAAGAATATGAAAAACTGTTTTTT	CASSQGEWEEYEKLFF
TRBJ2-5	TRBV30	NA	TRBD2	TGTGCCTGGAGTCTCAGGACTAGCGCGACCCAGTACTTC	CAWSLRTSATQYF
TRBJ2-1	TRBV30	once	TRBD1	TGTGCCTGGAGATCAGACAGGGCCAACTACAATGAGCAGTTCTTC	CAWRSDRANYNEQFF
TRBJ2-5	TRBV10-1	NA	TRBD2	TGCGCCAGCAGTGAGTCGCGATCCGGGGGGGGAGAGACCCAGTACTTC	CASSESRSGGGETQYF
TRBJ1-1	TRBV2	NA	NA	TGTGCCAGCAGTGATTTAGAGAGAGACACTGAAGCTTTCTTT	CASSDLERDTEAFF
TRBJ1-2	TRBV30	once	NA	TGTGTCTGGAGTCGGGGCTATGGCTACACCTTC	CVWSRGYGYTF
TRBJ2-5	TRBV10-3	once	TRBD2	TGTGCCATCAGTGAAGGACTAGCGGGAGAGAACCAGTACTTC	CAISEGLAGENQYF
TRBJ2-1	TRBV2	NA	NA	TGTGCCAGCATCGGGGGAGTTGCCTACAATGAGCAGTTCTTC	CASIGGVAYNEQFF